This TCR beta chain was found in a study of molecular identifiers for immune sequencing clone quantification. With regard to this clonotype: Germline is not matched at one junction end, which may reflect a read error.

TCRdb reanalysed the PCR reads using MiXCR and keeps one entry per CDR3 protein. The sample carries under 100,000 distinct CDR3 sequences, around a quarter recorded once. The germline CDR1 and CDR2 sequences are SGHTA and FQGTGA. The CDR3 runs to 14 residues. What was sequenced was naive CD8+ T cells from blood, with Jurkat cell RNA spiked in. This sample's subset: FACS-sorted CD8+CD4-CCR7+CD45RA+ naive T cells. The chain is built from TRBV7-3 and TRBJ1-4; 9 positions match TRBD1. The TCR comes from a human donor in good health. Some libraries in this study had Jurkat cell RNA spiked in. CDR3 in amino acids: CASTATGGDEKLLF. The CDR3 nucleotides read TGTGCCAGCACCGCAACAGGGGGCGATGAAAAACTGTTATTT.